This record concerns one TCR beta chain sequence. Its cognate antigen is unknown. CDR3 size: 15 residues. Unmatched junction bases numbered 14, after V lost 8 bases and J lost 6 bases. Per the germline V gene, CDR1 is MNHNS and CDR2 is SASEGT. Data came from immunoSEQ multiplex PCR; TCRdb stores just in-frame clones and leaves some out. Of 2,500 to 3,500 clones in the sample, approximately 81% were seen once. The data originate from a study of T cell therapy after organ transplantation. Time point indicated: 4-8 weeks after completion of therapy. The sequence was obtained from a human patient who had received a solid organ transplant and had CMV disease. Some T cells may originate from the graft donor. The genes are TRBV6-1 and TRBJ1-1; 8 nucleotides line up with TRBD1. The source material was CD8+ T cells from blood, sampled after autologous CMV-specific T cell therapy. CDR3 bases: TGTGCCAGCCTGCCATCGGGACAGGCGCAATCTGAAGCTTTCTTT. It is translated as CASLPSGQAQSEAFF.